A selection of T cell receptor beta chains follows, all from one sample in a study of shared clonotypes between healthy human individuals. Profiling relied on immunoSEQ multiplex PCR, and the TCRdb table lists in-frame clones only, not all of them. The sample holds over 800,000 clones, roughly 92% seen once. Sequencing input: naive CD8+ T cells sorted from blood. The source of these receptors is a man aged 30-40 years in good health. Each CDR3 is given with its conserved first and last residue. D genes are given only for firm matches. Clone size appears in some rows only: once, few, many, or a class for an expanded clone.

D | J | size | V | CDR3 | DNA
. | TRBJ2-7 | . | TRBV29-1 | CSVTTPQGAFYEQYF | TGCAGCGTGACAACCCCTCAGGGAGCATTCTACGAGCAGTACTTC
TRBD2 | TRBJ2-4 | . | TRBV7-3 | CASSQTSGRAEGAKNIQYF | TGTGCCAGCAGCCAGACTAGCGGGAGGGCCGAGGGAGCCAAAAACATTCAGTACTTC
TRBD2 | TRBJ2-3 | . | TRBV7-9 | CASSATSEGRGRTDTQYF | TGTGCCAGCAGCGCCACTAGCGAGGGGAGAGGACGCACAGATACGCAGTATTTT
TRBD1 | TRBJ2-2 | . | TRBV19 | CASSIRKQGLQTGELFF | TGTGCCAGTAGTATAAGGAAACAGGGGCTACAAACCGGGGAGCTGTTTTTT
. | TRBJ1-1 | once | TRBV14 | CASSQGAGDRTEAFF | TGTGCCAGCAGCCAAGGAGCAGGGGATCGCACTGAAGCTTTCTTT
. | TRBJ2-2 | . | TRBV27 | CASKSGTANTGELFF | TGTGCCAGCAAGTCCGGGACCGCGAACACCGGGGAGCTGTTTTTT
. | TRBJ2-2 | few | TRBV5-6 | CASRVGNTGELFF | TGTGCCAGCAGGGTAGGGAACACCGGGGAGCTGTTTTTT
. | TRBJ1-1 | once | TRBV20-1 | CSARDGAVAFF | TGCAGTGCTAGAGATGGGGCTGTGGCTTTCTTT
TRBD2 | TRBJ2-7 | . | TRBV5-1 | CASSPWGGDYEQYF | TGCGCCAGCAGCCCTTGGGGAGGGGACTACGAGCAGTACTTC
TRBD1 | TRBJ2-7 | . | TRBV6-1 | CASSEADRGHDEQYF | TGTGCCAGCAGTGAAGCAGACAGGGGGCACGACGAGCAGTACTTC
. | TRBJ1-1 | . | TRBV5-1 | CASSLRGLNTEAFF | TGCGCCAGCAGCTTGCGGGGACTGAACACTGAAGCTTTCTTT
. | TRBJ1-1 | . | TRBV7-9 | CASSTTLNTEAFF | TGTGCCAGCAGCACCACTCTGAACACTGAAGCTTTCTTT
. | TRBJ2-7 | . | TRBV19 | CASSPGEIYEQYF | TGTGCCAGTAGTCCGGGAGAGATCTACGAGCAGTACTTC
. | TRBJ2-2 | . | TRBV9 | CASSSGENTGELFF | TGTGCCAGCAGCTCTGGGGAGAACACCGGGGAGCTGTTTTTT
TRBD1 | TRBJ2-7 | . | TRBV14 | CASSQPGQGSYEQYF | TGTGCCAGCAGCCAGCCGGGACAGGGGTCCTACGAGCAGTACTTC
. | TRBJ1-1 | . | TRBV7-9 | CASSLLRVQGEAFF | TGTGCCAGCAGCTTATTGAGGGTCCAAGGTGAAGCTTTCTTT
. | TRBJ2-3 | . | TRBV30 | CAWTPPERSTDTQYF | TGTGCCTGGACCCCACCCGAAAGGTCCACAGATACGCAGTATTTT
. | TRBJ2-7 | . | TRBV4-2 | CASSLSILGETRADSRLYEQYF | TGTGCCAGCAGCCTTTCTATACTCGGGGAAACGAGAGCGGATTCGAGACTGTACGAGCAGTACTTC
. | TRBJ2-7 | . | TRBV28 | CASSSPRLDTYEQYF | TGTGCCAGCAGTTCACCGAGACTAGATACCTACGAGCAGTACTTC
. | TRBJ1-1 | few | TRBV10-3 | CAITNEQKAFF | TGTGCCATCACCAACGAGCAGAAAGCTTTCTTT
TRBD2 | TRBJ2-1 | . | TRBV7-9 | CASSSTSGIDNEQFF | TGTGCCAGCAGCTCGACTAGCGGTATCGACAATGAGCAGTTCTTC
TRBD1 | TRBJ2-1 | . | TRBV29-1 | CSVGGNPQGAQIDEQFF | TGCAGCGTCGGGGGGAACCCACAGGGGGCGCAGATCGATGAGCAGTTCTTC
. | TRBJ2-7 | . | TRBV5-4 | CASSLYLGGDEQYF | TGTGCCAGCAGCTTATACTTGGGGGGCGACGAGCAGTACTTC
. | TRBJ2-7 | . | TRBV27 | CASSLSSGLAHEQYF | TGTGCCAGCAGTTTATCGTCCGGTCTTGCGCACGAGCAGTACTTC
. | TRBJ2-5 | . | TRBV27 | CASSSQETQYF | TGTGCCAGCAGTAGTCAAGAGACCCAGTACTTC
TRBD2 | TRBJ2-7 | . | TRBV28 | CASRGTSFSYEQYF | TGTGCCAGCAGAGGGACTAGTTTTTCCTACGAGCAGTACTTC
. | TRBJ2-1 | . | TRBV2 | CASKGNEQFF | TGTGCCAGCAAAGGTAATGAGCAGTTCTTC
. | TRBJ2-1 | . | TRBV27 | CASSLLRTNVNEQFF | TGTGCCAGCAGTTTGTTGAGGACTAATGTCAATGAGCAGTTCTTC
. | TRBJ2-2 | . | TRBV27 | CASSYGGELFF | TGTGCCAGCAGTTACGGAGGGGAGCTGTTTTTT
TRBD2 | TRBJ2-3 | . | TRBV27 | CASRYDVGLAGPMGTDTQYF | TGTGCCAGCAGATACGACGTTGGACTAGCGGGGCCCATGGGCACAGATACGCAGTATTTT
TRBD2 | TRBJ2-2 | . | TRBV7-8 | CASSVLGLGSGELFF | TGTGCCAGCAGCGTTCTGGGACTAGGTTCCGGGGAGCTGTTTTTT
. | TRBJ2-1 | once | TRBV5-6 | CASSSGTYNEQFF | TGTGCCAGCAGCTCCGGGACCTACAATGAGCAGTTCTTC
. | TRBJ1-5 | . | TRBV27 | CASSFSAVPGQPQHF | TGTGCCAGCAGTTTTTCAGCAGTTCCGGGGCAGCCCCAGCATTTT
TRBD1 | TRBJ2-7 | . | TRBV6-6 | CASTWDRGDEQYF | TGTGCCAGCACTTGGGACAGGGGCGACGAGCAGTACTTC
. | TRBJ2-7 | . | TRBV28 | CASSFRREYEQYF | TGTGCCAGCAGTTTCCGTCGGGAGTACGAGCAGTACTTC
. | TRBJ2-1 | . | TRBV19 | CASSIDLGHQFF | TGTGCCAGTAGTATAGATCTAGGGCATCAGTTCTTC
. | TRBJ2-7 | . | TRBV11-2 | CASSPTSYEQYF | TGTGCCAGCAGCCCGACTTCCTACGAGCAGTACTTC
. | TRBJ1-3 | few | TRBV28 | CASSLSAEISGNTIYF | TGTGCCAGCAGTTTATCCGCCGAAATCTCTGGAAACACCATATATTTT
TRBD1 | TRBJ2-4 | . | TRBV2 | CASSGTDKNIQYF | TGTGCCAGCAGCGGGACAGACAAAAACATTCAGTACTTC
TRBD1 | TRBJ2-1 | . | TRBV14 | CASSLRTGYSSYNEQFF | TGTGCCAGCAGCCTCAGGACAGGGTATAGCTCCTACAATGAGCAGTTCTTC
. | TRBJ2-3 | . | TRBV7-6 | CASSLAGSTDTQYF | TGTGCCAGCAGCTTAGCGGGCTCCACAGATACGCAGTATTTT
TRBD2 | TRBJ2-7 | . | TRBV7-9 | CASSLGSSGYYEQYF | TGTGCCAGCAGCTTAGGGTCTAGCGGGTACTACGAGCAGTACTTC
. | TRBJ2-7 | . | TRBV27 | CASSLAGPRPYEQYF | TGTGCCAGCAGTTTAGCAGGACCCCGTCCCTACGAGCAGTACTTC
TRBD2 | TRBJ2-1 | . | TRBV10-3 | CAISDGGGWEQFF | TGTGCCATCAGTGATGGCGGGGGTTGGGAGCAGTTCTTC
. | TRBJ2-2 | . | TRBV9 | CASSVASNTGELFF | TGTGCCAGCAGCGTAGCCTCGAACACCGGGGAGCTGTTTTTT
. | TRBJ1-3 | once | TRBV7-6 | CASSLEVLPGNTIYF | TGTGCCAGCAGCTTAGAGGTCTTACCTGGAAACACCATATATTTT
. | TRBJ2-7 | . | TRBV2 | CASSEAGSGYEQYF | TGTGCCAGCAGTGAAGCGGGTTCTGGGTACGAGCAGTACTTC
. | TRBJ2-3 | . | TRBV29-1 | CSVEGETDTQYF | TGCAGCGTTGAAGGGGAAACAGATACGCAGTATTTT
. | TRBJ1-2 | . | TRBV27 | CASSSLGDSPSDGYTF | TGTGCCAGCAGTTCCCTCGGAGACAGCCCTTCGGATGGCTACACCTTC
. | TRBJ2-7 | . | TRBV7-2 | CASSLGGSWADEQYF | TGTGCCAGCAGCTTAGGGGGGTCTTGGGCCGACGAGCAGTACTTC
. | TRBJ2-3 | . | TRBV11-2 | CASSFSWGTDTQYF | TGTGCCAGCAGCTTTAGCTGGGGCACAGATACGCAGTATTTT
. | TRBJ2-7 | . | TRBV30 | CAWSEGLEQYF | TGTGCCTGGAGTGAAGGGCTCGAGCAGTACTTC
TRBD1 | TRBJ2-1 | . | TRBV6-5 | CASSYKGQGIEQFF | TGTGCCAGCAGTTACAAAGGACAGGGTATAGAGCAGTTCTTC
TRBD2 | TRBJ2-1 | . | TRBV30 | CAWSHIGTSGSGEQFF | TGTGCCTGGAGTCACATCGGGACTAGCGGGAGTGGTGAGCAGTTCTTC
. | TRBJ2-2 | . | TRBV19 | CASGSQRGGYNTGELFF | TGTGCCAGTGGTTCCCAAAGGGGCGGTTATAACACCGGGGAGCTGTTTTTT